One sample yielded the 23 T cell receptor beta chains listed below, sequenced in a study of blood T cell repertoires in COVID-19. Sequenced by immunoSEQ multiplex PCR; TCRdb stores in-frame clones only, minus some. The sample shows under 300,000 clones, approximately 85% of them seen only once. Sequencing was done on a sample of peripheral blood. The receptors derive from a woman in her seventies with acute or convalescent COVID-19.

The V call is TRBV12-3 or TRBV12-4, the J call TRBJ2-3; 7 positions match TRBD2. This CDR3 has 13 amino acids. Here the CDR3 reads CAIGGDPTDTQYF. For the CDR3, the DNA is TGTGCTATTGGGGGGGACCCCACAGATACGCAGTATTTT.

The chain has TRBV7-9 and TRBJ1-2; D unclear. Trimming took off 5 bases at V and 8 bases at J, with 12 bases between the two ends. This CDR3 is 12 amino acids long. The germline gives CDR1 SEHNR, CDR2 FQNEAQ (reference sequence). The CDR3 DNA reads as TGTGCCAGCAGCACCCTTATCGGGGGCTACACCTTC. This sequence encodes CASSTLIGGYTF.

The V call is TRBV24-1, the J call TRBJ1-2; 8 nucleotides agree with TRBD1. V was clipped by 2 bases and J by 9 bases; unmatched bases: 4. The germline V gene has CDR1 KGHDR and CDR2 SFDVKD. The CDR3 loop spans 13 amino acids. As DNA, the CDR3 is TGTGCCACCAGTGATTCGACAGGGGTCAGCTACACCTTC. It codes for CATSDSTGVSYTF.

The gene calls are TRBV7-2 and TRBJ1-5, with D unclear. The V gene's germline CDR1 is SGHTA and CDR2 FQGNSA. Trimming pared 5 bases from V and 8 bases from J, leaving 10 bases between. This CDR3 has 12 amino acids. CDR3 nucleotides: TGTGCCAGCAGCGAGGGATGGGAGCCCCAGCATTTT. As protein: CASSEGWEPQHF.

This clone appeared a single time. The CDR3 reads CASSFWSGGEVEQFF. As DNA, the CDR3 is TGCGCCAGCAGCTTCTGGAGCGGGGGGGAGGTTGAGCAGTTCTTC. V is TRBV5-1 and J is TRBJ2-1; TRBD2 matches at 10 bases. Germline CDR1 reads SGHRS; CDR2 reads YFSETQ. Unmatched junction bases numbered 8, after V lost 2 bases and J lost 9 bases. This CDR3 contains 15 residues.

There are a few counts of this clone. The gene calls are TRBV5-5 and TRBJ1-1; the match to TRBD1 covers 9 bases. This CDR3 is built from 15 residues. Germline CDR1 SGHKS, CDR2 YYEKEE (reference sequence). V was pared by 5 bases and J by 1 base, with 6 bases of the junction left unmatched. This chain's CDR3 is CASRIGQGTNTEAFF. The CDR3 DNA is TGTGCCAGCAGGATAGGACAGGGGACGAACACTGAAGCTTTCTTT.

The count of this clone is one. V usage is TRBV11-2 and J usage is TRBJ2-3; D is unclear. V lost 1 base and J 3 bases, leaving 5 bases between the germline ends. The CDR3 runs to 13 residues. Germline lookup yields CDR1 SGHAT and CDR2 FQNNGV. The DNA of the CDR3 is TGTGCCAGCAGCTTAGGTCGGACAGATACGCAGTATTTT. Protein sequence: CASSLGRTDTQYF.

The chain links TRBV29-1 to TRBJ2-7; TRBD2 matches at 8 bases. With 6 bases clipped from V and 3 bases from J, the junction kept 7 bases outside the gene matches. CDR1 and CDR2 (germline): SQVTM, ANQGSEA. The CDR3 totals 13 residues. The CDR3 region has the DNA TGCAGCGTAATTACTAGCGGCGTCTACGAGCAGTACTTC. Translated, it gives CSVITSGVYEQYF.

The chain is built from TRBV7-2 and TRBJ1-2; weak D call: TRBD1 (6 bases). The germline V gene has CDR1 SGHTA and CDR2 FQGNSA. The CDR3 runs 13 residues. Trimming took off 3 bases at V and 6 bases at J, with 11 bases between the two ends. CDR3 sequence (DNA): TGTGCCAGCAGCTTCTACAGGGAAGATGGCTACACCTTC. It translates to CASSFYREDGYTF.

The chain links TRBV2 to TRBJ1-4; 7 nucleotides align to TRBD1. V lost 5 bases, J lost 7 bases, and 7 bases stayed unmatched. Per germline, CDR1 SNHLY and CDR2 FYNNEI. This CDR3 region has 14 residues. CDR3 in amino acids: CASSFDRDGEKLFF. The CDR3 DNA is TGTGCCAGCAGTTTCGACAGGGACGGTGAAAAACTGTTTTTT.

The chain joins TRBV5-1 to TRBJ2-1; 10 nucleotides agree with TRBD2. Germline V CDR1 and CDR2: SGHRS, YFSETQ. J gave up 13 bases and V 1 base, and 5 bases lay outside the gene matches. CDR3 length: 13 residues. CDR3 residues: CASSLKLAGLQFF. CDR3 sequence (DNA): TGCGCCAGCAGCTTGAAACTAGCGGGGCTACAGTTCTTC.

The chain carries TRBV21-1 and TRBJ1-1. TRBV21-1 represents a pseudogene. The CDR3 has 16 residues. The CDR3 sequence: CASSNLRGHLNTEAFF. The CDR3 DNA reads as TGTGCCAGCAGCAATCTACGAGGGCATCTGAACACTGAAGCTTTCTTT.

The chain combines TRBV6-5 with TRBJ2-7; D remains ambiguous. The CDR3 has 12 amino acids. V dropped 8 bases and J dropped 1 base, with 9 bases sitting between them. Germline V gene lookup returns CDR1 MNHEY and CDR2 SVGAGI. This CDR3 is CASAGRSYEQYF. The CDR3 DNA is TGTGCCAGCGCAGGCCGATCCTACGAGCAGTACTTC.

This chain joins TRBV6-1 and TRBJ1-1; 11 bases are a match to TRBD1. Trimming at V came to 4 bases and at J to 3 bases, leaving 10 bases not matched to a gene. The length of the CDR3 is 17 residues. CDR1 is MNHNS, CDR2 SASEGT, per germline. For the CDR3, the DNA is TGTGCCAGCAGTGCCCTGGGACAGGGGGTAGAATACACTGAAGCTTTCTTT. Residues: CASSALGQGVEYTEAFF.

This clone was detected a few times. The chain has TRBV7-2 and TRBJ1-3; D might be TRBD1 (6 bases). Germline loops: CDR1 SGHTA, CDR2 FQGNSA. The CDR3 has 16 amino acids. Trimming left V 4 bases short and J 0 bases short, with 13 bases between. The CDR3 DNA reads TGTGCCAGCAGCTCCCAGGGGCCGCACTCTGGAAACACCATATATTTT. Its translation: CASSSQGPHSGNTIYF. The full variable domain, in which reference TRBV7-2 and TRBJ1-3 provide the parts outside the CDR3, is GAGVSQSPSNKVTEKGKDVELRCDPISGHTALYWYRQSLGQGLEFLIYFQGNSAPDKSGLPSDRFSAERTGGSVSTLTIQRTQQEDSAVYLCASSSQGPHSGNTIYFGEGSWLTVV.

The genes are TRBV6-1 and TRBJ1-5; TRBD1 matches at 9 bases. Germline CDR1 and CDR2: MNHNS and SASEGT. The CDR3 loop spans 17 amino acids. The V gene end was trimmed by 2 bases and the J gene end by 0 bases; junction bases not matched to a gene: 5. CDR3: CASSEPGQGISNQPQHF. CDR3 bases: TGTGCCAGCAGTGAACCGGGACAGGGAATTAGCAATCAGCCCCAGCATTTT.

The rearrangement uses TRBV3-1 (or the pseudogene TRBV3-2) and TRBJ1-3; D not certain. Germline V gene lookup returns CDR1 LGHDT and CDR2 YNNKEL (reference sequence). V was shortened by 1 base and J by 4 bases, with 8 bases between the two germline ends. This CDR3 has 14 residues. DNA for the CDR3: TGTGCCAGCAGCCAAGGAGTATTCGGAAACACCATATATTTT. This gives the protein CASSQGVFGNTIYF.

The genes are TRBV19 and TRBJ2-2, with a tentative D call TRBD1 (6 bases). V lost 7 bases to trimming and J lost 2 bases, with 17 bases between them. This CDR3 spans 16 amino acids. Germline V gene lookup returns CDR1 LNHDA and CDR2 SQIVND (reference sequence). CDR3 bases: TGTGCCAGTAAAAAGGGGGTAGGGGGAAACACCGGGGAGCTGTTTTTT. It encodes CASKKGVGGNTGELFF.

The chain joins TRBV5-4 to TRBJ1-2; the D gene is possibly TRBD1 (6 bases). Trimming took 0 bases from V and 4 from J, leaving 10 bases between them. This CDR3 has 14 residues. The germline V gene encodes CDR1 SGHNT and CDR2 YYREEE (reference sequence). DNA for the CDR3: TGTGCCAGCAGCTTGGCCGGACAGCCCTATGGCTACACCTTC. Encoded protein: CASSLAGQPYGYTF. The variable domain in full, completed from reference TRBV5-4 and TRBJ1-2, reads ETGVTQSPTHLIKTRGQQVTLRCSSQSGHNTVSWYQQALGQGPQFIFQYYREEENGRGNFPPRFSGLQFPNYSSELNVNALELDDSALYLCASSLAGQPYGYTFGSGTRLTVV.

The V gene is TRBV6-5, the J gene TRBJ2-1; D perhaps matches TRBD2 (5 bases). The CDR3 has 13 amino acids. With 8 bases removed from V and 3 bases from J, the gap between germline ends came to 11 bases. Germline V CDR1 and CDR2: MNHEY, SVGAGI. Here the CDR3 DNA reads TGTGCCAGCTTCGGGGTAATCTACAATGAGCAGTTCTTC. Its protein product is CASFGVIYNEQFF.

A single count supports this clone. This chain links TRBV5-1 with TRBJ2-7, with 9 bases that match TRBD2. Germline V gene data show CDR1 as SGHRS and CDR2 as YFSETQ. The trim removed 4 bases at V and 6 bases at J, leaving 2 bases unmatched. This CDR3 region has 12 residues. The CDR3 region has the DNA TGCGCCAGCAGCCCGACTAGCGGCGAGCAGTACTTC. Translating it yields CASSPTSGEQYF.

This chain connects TRBV7-6 to TRBJ2-2; 13 nucleotides align to TRBD2. Trimming at V came to 5 bases and at J to 6 bases, leaving 6 bases not matched to a gene. Looked up from germline, CDR1 is SGHVS and CDR2 is FNYEAQ. This CDR3 comprises 16 residues. The chain's CDR3 is CASSRRTSGGAGELFF. In nucleotides, the CDR3 is TGTGCCAGCAGCCGACGGACTAGCGGGGGTGCCGGGGAGCTGTTTTTT.

This chain connects TRBV2 to TRBJ2-5, with TRBD2 matching over 9 bases. The germline CDR1 and CDR2 sequences are SNHLY and FYNNEI. CDR3 length equals 14 residues. Trimming took 7 bases from V and 0 from J; bases not matched to a gene: 3. CDR3 protein: CASNSGGNQETQYF. CDR3 DNA sequence: TGTGCCAGCAACAGCGGGGGGAACCAAGAGACCCAGTACTTC.